This T cell receptor (beta chain) was recovered during a study of CD8 T cells in Susac syndrome. It was with random hexamers that about 0.45 to 1 ug RNA was reverse transcribed. Amplification of the TCR beta CDR3 was carried out by immunoSEQ multiplex PCR, which spanned a total of 54 Vbeta and 13 Jbeta segments. TCRdb re-derived calls from the immunoSEQ multiplex PCR reads in MiXCR, one entry per CDR3 protein. This table holds 150,000 or so distinct CDR3 sequences, just under 95% found once. CD8+ and CD4+ T cells from blood underwent TCR beta sequencing, which was carried out in a high-throughput format. Germline CDR1 is SGHAT and CDR2 is FQDESV (reference sequence). The junction had 4 bases not matched to a gene; V was cut back by 3 bases and J by 3 bases. The CDR3 spans 15 residues.

Sequenced: CD4+ T cells from PBMCs. V gene TRBV11-1 combines with J gene TRBJ2-7; 11 bases agree with TRBD1. The sequence was obtained from a human donor in good health. This chain's CDR3 is CASSLGQGGYYEQYF. CDR3 sequence (DNA): TGTGCCAGCAGCTTGGGACAGGGGGGATACTACGAGCAGTACTTC.